The TCR beta chain under discussion was sequenced for a study of PD-1 blockade in mismatch repair-deficient tumors listed by TCRdb under 2017. With respect to the entire study: Between September 2013 and September 2016, the trial enrolled 85 to 100 consecutive patients with approximately 13 mismatch repair-deficient cancer types, every one of whom had been previously treated and was progressing. Tumor-associated T cell clones were tracked in the peripheral blood of patients responding to PD-1 blockade by deep sequencing of TCR CDR3 regions.

This clone has a single count. This receptor's antigen is unknown. Base quality data are lacking; no much larger clone is found one base away. Mismatch repair deficiency in every enrolled patient was established by polymerase chain reaction or immunohistochemistry. TCR sequencing was carried out for three patients who responded to pembrolizumab therapy. In the phase II trial, pembrolizumab PD-1 blockade was tested prospectively in advanced mismatch repair-deficient cancers, no matter which tissue of origin the cancers came from. Peripheral blood T cell samples were serially collected before and at multiple times after PD-1 blockade was started. Blood sampling times were expressed in weeks after the first pembrolizumab dose. The CDR3 has 20 amino acids, counting the end cysteine and phenylalanine. CDR3 DNA is the only sequence kept; it has 60 bases, read in frame from the first base. The method behind the library was the immunoSEQ multiplex PCR assay. TCRdb's version of the immuneACCESS table is confined to in-frame rearrangements and falls short of the full clone set. An unresolved V gene accounts for under half of the shortfall where checked; the remainder is of unknown origin. This sample lists 120,000 or so clones; around 87% were detected once. The top ten hold 13% of the sample.

Broad study findings and their caveats: Clones residing in the tumor, which were often undetectable in blood before treatment, expanded quickly after pembrolizumab and then contracted, generally before radiologic responses.

The material was peripheral blood, obtained 44 weeks after starting pembrolizumab. The chain is assembled from TRBV21-1 and TRBJ2-7. TRBV21-1 is termed a pseudogene. The clonotype originates from an adult with mismatch repair-deficient cancer. The CDR3 corresponds to CASSKIGDGCRALVSYEQYF. At the DNA level, the sequence is TGTGCCAGCAGCAAAATCGGGGACGGCTGCCGGGCACTGGTATCCTACGAGCAGTACTTC.